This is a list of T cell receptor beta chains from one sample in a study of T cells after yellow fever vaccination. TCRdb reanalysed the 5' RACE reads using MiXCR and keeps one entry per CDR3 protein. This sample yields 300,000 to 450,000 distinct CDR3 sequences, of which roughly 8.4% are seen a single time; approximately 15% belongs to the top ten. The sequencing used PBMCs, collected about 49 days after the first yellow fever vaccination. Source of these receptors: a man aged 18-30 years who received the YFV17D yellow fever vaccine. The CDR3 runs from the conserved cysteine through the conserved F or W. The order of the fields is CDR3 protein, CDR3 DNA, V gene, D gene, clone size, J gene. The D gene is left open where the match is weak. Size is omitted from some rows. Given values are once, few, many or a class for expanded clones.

CDR3: CASRPGGATDTQYF
DNA: TGCGCCAGCAGACCCGGGGGGGCAACAGATACGCAGTATTTT
V: TRBV10-2
D: TRBD2
size: few
J: TRBJ2-3

CDR3: CASGAPQGGTSYEQYF
DNA: TGCGCCAGCGGGGCCCCACAGGGGGGTACCTCCTACGAGCAGTACTTC
V: TRBV5-1
D: TRBD1
size: .
J: TRBJ2-7

CDR3: CSATPGAVAEAFF
DNA: TGCAGTGCTACCCCAGGGGCCGTTGCTGAAGCTTTCTTT
V: TRBV20-1
D: .
size: few
J: TRBJ1-1

CDR3: CASSLRGTGSETQYF
DNA: TGTGCCAGCAGCTTACGCGGTACGGGGAGCGAGACCCAGTACTTC
V: TRBV5-6
D: .
size: few
J: TRBJ2-5

CDR3: CASSLRTRGETQYF
DNA: TGTGCCAGCAGCTTGAGGACTAGAGGAGAGACCCAGTACTTC
V: TRBV5-4
D: TRBD2
size: many
J: TRBJ2-5

CDR3: CASSLATRGKNTQYF
DNA: TGTGCCAGCAGCTTAGCCACGCGGGGCAAAAATACGCAGTATTTT
V: TRBV7-2
D: .
size: many
J: TRBJ2-3

CDR3: CATSRSDETDTQYF
DNA: TGTGCCACCAGCCGTTCCGACGAAACAGATACGCAGTATTTT
V: TRBV24-1
D: .
size: .
J: TRBJ2-3

CDR3: CASSPGLAGDPETQYF
DNA: TGTGCCAGCAGTCCGGGACTAGCGGGGGACCCGGAGACCCAGTACTTC
V: TRBV28
D: TRBD2
size: .
J: TRBJ2-5

CDR3: CSATSGAYQETQYF
DNA: TGCAGTGCTACTAGCGGCGCGTACCAAGAGACCCAGTACTTC
V: TRBV20-1
D: TRBD2
size: few
J: TRBJ2-5

CDR3: CASSPGGLDTEAFF
DNA: TGTGCCAGCAGCCCGGGGGGCTTGGACACTGAAGCTTTCTTT
V: TRBV9
D: .
size: .
J: TRBJ1-1

CDR3: CASSFLVGFGGYTF
DNA: TGTGCCAGCAGCTTCCTCGTGGGGTTTGGGGGCTACACCTTC
V: TRBV7-2
D: .
size: .
J: TRBJ1-2

CDR3: CASSLRVLAKNIQYF
DNA: TGTGCCAGCAGCCTCCGGGTTTTGGCCAAAAACATTCAGTACTTC
V: TRBV13
D: .
size: .
J: TRBJ2-4

CDR3: CASSLYGQGAGELFF
DNA: TGCGCCAGCAGCTTGTATGGACAGGGGGCCGGGGAGCTGTTTTTT
V: TRBV5-1
D: TRBD1
size: few
J: TRBJ2-2

CDR3: CASRPTYEQYF
DNA: TGCGCCAGCAGACCTACCTACGAGCAGTACTTC
V: TRBV5-1
D: .
size: many
J: TRBJ2-7

CDR3: CASSEGLAPTGELFF
DNA: TGTGCCAGCAGCGAGGGACTAGCACCCACCGGGGAGCTGTTTTTT
V: TRBV12-3/TRBV12-4
D: TRBD2
size: .
J: TRBJ2-2

CDR3: CASSRQGITLGANVLTF
DNA: TGTGCCAGCAGTCGTCAGGGGATCACTCTGGGGGCCAACGTCCTGACTTTC
V: TRBV6-1
D: .
size: many
J: TRBJ2-6

CDR3: CASSQAWGGGETQYF
DNA: TGCGCCAGCAGCCAAGCGTGGGGAGGGGGAGAGACCCAGTACTTC
V: TRBV4-3
D: .
size: few
J: TRBJ2-5

CDR3: CASSFLSSGPSYEQYF
DNA: TGCGCCAGCAGCTTCCTTTCCAGCGGGCCCTCCTACGAGCAGTACTTC
V: TRBV5-1
D: .
size: .
J: TRBJ2-7

CDR3: CASSATGGGTEAFF
DNA: TGCGCCAGCAGCGCTACAGGGGGAGGCACTGAAGCTTTCTTT
V: TRBV5-1
D: TRBD1
size: few
J: TRBJ1-1

CDR3: CASSSQTGAITDTQYF
DNA: TGCGCCAGCAGCTCTCAGACAGGGGCCATCACAGATACGCAGTATTTT
V: TRBV5-1
D: TRBD1
size: few
J: TRBJ2-3

CDR3: CASSPERDSTDTQYF
DNA: TGTGCCAGCAGCCCGGAGCGGGACAGCACAGATACGCAGTATTTT
V: TRBV3-1
D: TRBD2
size: few
J: TRBJ2-3

CDR3: CATSDLGEQFF
DNA: TGTGCCACCAGTGATCTGGGTGAGCAGTTCTTC
V: TRBV24-1
D: .
size: many
J: TRBJ2-1

CDR3: CASSLDWGRGQETQYF
DNA: TGTGCCAGCAGCTTAGATTGGGGCAGGGGGCAAGAGACCCAGTACTTC
V: TRBV7-2
D: TRBD1
size: many
J: TRBJ2-5

CDR3: CASSIRTGQETQYF
DNA: TGTGCCAGCAGTATTCGGACAGGGCAAGAGACCCAGTACTTC
V: TRBV5-4
D: TRBD1
size: few
J: TRBJ2-5

CDR3: CASSLAGALGSPLHF
DNA: TGTGCCAGCAGCTTAGCCGGGGCTCTGGGTTCACCCCTCCACTTT
V: TRBV7-9
D: .
size: .
J: TRBJ1-6

CDR3: CASSLLQGGPYEQYF
DNA: TGTGCCAGCAGCCTCCTTCAGGGGGGGCCCTACGAGCAGTACTTC
V: TRBV7-2
D: .
size: few
J: TRBJ2-7

CDR3: CASSFPGINEQFF
DNA: TGCGCCAGCAGTTTTCCAGGGATTAATGAGCAGTTCTTC
V: TRBV5-1
D: .
size: few
J: TRBJ2-1

CDR3: CATGGAFPYNEQFF
DNA: TGTGCCACCGGAGGGGCCTTCCCCTACAATGAGCAGTTCTTC
V: TRBV12-3/TRBV12-4
D: .
size: .
J: TRBJ2-1

CDR3: CASSLFNSPNSPLHF
DNA: TGTGCCAGCAGCTTATTTAACAGCCCTAATTCACCCCTCCACTTT
V: TRBV11-2
D: .
size: many
J: TRBJ1-6

CDR3: CASSPRGGSNTDTQYF
DNA: TGTGCCAGCAGCCCCCGGGGGGGCTCCAACACAGATACGCAGTATTTT
V: TRBV7-3
D: TRBD2
size: many
J: TRBJ2-3

CDR3: CASSLRTTNEKLFF
DNA: TGTGCCAGCAGTTTACGTACAACTAATGAAAAACTGTTTTTT
V: TRBV12-3/TRBV12-4
D: .
size: many
J: TRBJ1-4

CDR3: CSARVAGAQGTWEQYF
DNA: TGCAGTGCTAGAGTGGCGGGGGCGCAGGGTACTTGGGAGCAGTACTTC
V: TRBV20-1
D: .
size: few
J: TRBJ2-7

CDR3: CASSHLGRGPTEAFF
DNA: TGCGCCAGCAGCCACTTGGGACGGGGACCCACTGAAGCTTTCTTT
V: TRBV4-1
D: .
size: few
J: TRBJ1-1

CDR3: CASSRDSRPLHF
DNA: TGTGCCAGCAGTCGGGACAGTAGACCCCTCCACTTT
V: TRBV28
D: TRBD1
size: .
J: TRBJ1-6

CDR3: CASSLQGNRKEEKLFF
DNA: TGCGCCAGCAGCTTACAGGGTAATCGGAAGGAAGAAAAACTGTTTTTT
V: TRBV5-1
D: .
size: .
J: TRBJ1-4

CDR3: CASSPDTEAFF
DNA: TGTGCCAGTAGTCCCGACACTGAAGCTTTCTTT
V: TRBV19
D: .
size: .
J: TRBJ1-1

CDR3: CASTLANSGANVLTF
DNA: TGTGCCAGCACCTTAGCTAACTCTGGGGCCAACGTCCTGACTTTC
V: TRBV21-1
D: .
size: .
J: TRBJ2-6

CDR3: CASTHHLRDQPQHF
DNA: TGTGCCAGCACGCACCACTTACGGGATCAGCCCCAGCATTTT
V: TRBV12-3/TRBV12-4
D: .
size: .
J: TRBJ1-5

CDR3: CASSQVPAGDTIYF
DNA: TGCGCCAGCAGCCAAGTTCCAGCCGGGGACACCATATATTTT
V: TRBV4-1
D: .
size: few
J: TRBJ1-3

CDR3: CASSRTSAHEQYF
DNA: TGTGCCAGCAGCCGGACTAGCGCCCACGAGCAGTACTTC
V: TRBV14
D: TRBD2
size: many
J: TRBJ2-7

CDR3: CASSSSGPGNTIYF
DNA: .
V: TRBV6-5
D: .
size: .
J: TRBJ1-3

CDR3: CASSLLGTGGPSGELFF
DNA: TGTGCCAGCAGCCTCTTGGGCACGGGGGGGCCCAGCGGGGAGCTGTTTTTT
V: TRBV7-8
D: TRBD2
size: many
J: TRBJ2-2

CDR3: CAIKGSSGHNEQFF
DNA: TGTGCCATCAAAGGTTCTAGCGGGCACAATGAGCAGTTCTTC
V: TRBV10-3
D: TRBD2
size: few
J: TRBJ2-1

CDR3: CASSSLVSGNTIYF
DNA: TGTGCCAGCAGTAGTCTGGTCTCTGGAAACACCATATATTTT
V: TRBV2
D: .
size: few
J: TRBJ1-3

CDR3: CASSPRGLYSNQPQHF
DNA: TGTGCCAGTAGTCCCCGGGGGCTTTATAGCAATCAGCCCCAGCATTTT
V: TRBV19
D: .
size: few
J: TRBJ1-5

CDR3: CASSLGNRITNEQFF
DNA: TGTGCCAGCAGCTTAGGGAATAGGATTACAAATGAGCAGTTCTTC
V: TRBV11-3
D: .
size: few
J: TRBJ2-1

CDR3: CASSRQYYTDTQYF
DNA: TGTGCCAGTAGTAGACAGTACTACACAGATACGCAGTATTTT
V: TRBV19
D: .
size: .
J: TRBJ2-3

CDR3: CASSFTGGEETQYF
DNA: TGTGCCAGCAGCTTCACAGGGGGCGAGGAGACCCAGTACTTC
V: TRBV9
D: TRBD1
size: many
J: TRBJ2-5

CDR3: CASSLRTSSGGYNEQFF
DNA: TGTGCCAGCAGCTTAAGAACATCTAGCGGGGGATACAATGAGCAGTTCTTC
V: TRBV7-3
D: TRBD2
size: few
J: TRBJ2-1

CDR3: CSARDRRGAWGEQYF
DNA: TGCAGTGCTAGAGATCGGCGCGGGGCATGGGGTGAGCAGTACTTC
V: TRBV20-1
D: .
size: few
J: TRBJ2-7